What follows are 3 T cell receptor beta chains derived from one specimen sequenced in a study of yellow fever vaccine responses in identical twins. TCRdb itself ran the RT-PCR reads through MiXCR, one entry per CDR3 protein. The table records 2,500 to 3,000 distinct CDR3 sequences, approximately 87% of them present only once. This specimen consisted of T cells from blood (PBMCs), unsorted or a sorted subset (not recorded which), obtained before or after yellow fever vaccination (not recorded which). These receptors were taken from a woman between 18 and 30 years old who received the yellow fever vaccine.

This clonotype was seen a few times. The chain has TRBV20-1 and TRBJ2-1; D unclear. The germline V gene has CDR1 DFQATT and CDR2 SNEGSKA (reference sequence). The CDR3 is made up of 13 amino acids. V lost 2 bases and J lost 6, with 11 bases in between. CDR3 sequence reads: CSARPQLSNEQFF. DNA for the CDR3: TGCAGTGCTAGACCCCAACTGTCCAATGAGCAGTTCTTC.

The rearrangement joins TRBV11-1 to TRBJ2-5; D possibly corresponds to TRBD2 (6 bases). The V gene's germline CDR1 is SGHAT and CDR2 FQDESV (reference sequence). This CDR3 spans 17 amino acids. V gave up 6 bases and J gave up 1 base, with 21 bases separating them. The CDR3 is CASRWHGREPSQETQYF. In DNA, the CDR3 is TGTGCCAGCAGGTGGCACGGCCGGGAGCCATCCCAAGAGACCCAGTACTTC. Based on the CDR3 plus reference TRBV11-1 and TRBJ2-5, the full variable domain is EAEVAQSPRYKITEKSQAVAFWCDPISGHATLYWYRQILGQGPELLVQFQDESVVDDSQLPKDRFSAERLKGVDSTLKIQPAELGDSAMYLCASRWHGREPSQETQYFGPGTRLLVL.

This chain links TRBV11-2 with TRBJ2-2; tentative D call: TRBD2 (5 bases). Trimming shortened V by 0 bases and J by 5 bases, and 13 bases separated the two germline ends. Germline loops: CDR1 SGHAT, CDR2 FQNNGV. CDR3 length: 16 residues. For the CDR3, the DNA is TGTGCCAGCAGCTTAGACCCTAGCATTATAACCGGGGAGCTGTTTTTT. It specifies CASSLDPSIITGELFF. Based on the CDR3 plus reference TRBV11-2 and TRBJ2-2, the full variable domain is EAGVAQSPRYKIIEKRQSVAFWCNPISGHATLYWYQQILGQGPKLLIQFQNNGVVDDSQLPKDRFSAERLKGVDSTLKIQPAKLEDSAVYLCASSLDPSIITGELFFGEGSRLTVL.